This TCR beta chain was identified in a study of beta chain features in type 1 diabetes. Study overall: Healthy donors and patients had similar age, gender and cell yields. General study points: Shorter templates might be favored by PCR, and equally so in patients and in controls.

A few counts support this clone. Its antigen is not known. With 3 bases removed from V and 0 bases from J, the gap between germline ends came to 10 bases. CDR3 length: 14 amino acids. Germline CDR1 SQVTM, CDR2 ANQGSEA. Purity exceeded 95% in all sorted populations. Sequenced material consisted of expressed TCRB transcripts (all of the isolated RNA was reverse transcribed). Produced via immunoSEQ multiplex PCR; TCRdb's table is partial and in-frame only. Here the sample spans some 500,000 clones, about an eighth being singletons. The chain combines TRBV29-1 with TRBJ2-3; possibly TRBD1 for D (5 bases). This TCR was recovered from a woman between 18 and 30 years old in good health. What was sequenced was naive CD4+ T cells from blood. The CDR3 bases are TGCAGCGTTGAGAAAGGGGTGAGCACAGATACGCAGTATTTT. It translates to CSVEKGVSTDTQYF.